The clone carrying this TCR beta chain was seen many times. The sample belongs to a study of blood T cells in healthy people across ages. The length of the CDR3 is 14 residues. Germline trimming cut 1 base from V and 7 bases from J; bases unmatched to any gene: 7. Looked up from germline, CDR1 is SGHTA and CDR2 is FQGNSA. Next came a second PCR, run for about 7 to 12 cycles, which used a sample-barcoded 5' primer along with a J-beta primer mix. MiXCR was run by TCRdb on the 5' RACE reads, yielding one entry per CDR3 protein. In the table there are 750,000 to 1,000,000 distinct CDR3 sequences, roughly 29% of which are singletons. These data were likewise used in another study, on T cells of mothers and their children.

This clonotype was sampled from a woman in her thirties or forties in good health. The chain links TRBV7-2 to TRBJ2-7; 7 bases agree with TRBD1. The sample taken for sequencing was blood. The CDR3 DNA is TGTGCCAGCAGCTTAGGACAGGGTTTTAGGGAGCAGTACTTC. It is translated as CASSLGQGFREQYF.